This T cell receptor (beta chain) was sequenced during a study of response to subunit inactivated influenza vaccine. A word on this clonotype: Its antigen is not known.

Each CDR3 protein is one row after TCRdb ran MiXCR on the RT-PCR reads. The sample consists of 500,000 to 600,000 distinct CDR3 sequences, over 9% of them appearing once. Findings of the study overall: Researchers suggested that each seasonal influenza vaccination recruits few new T cells.

The sample was also linked to a second study, of T cells expressing NK-cell markers. That study adds: A 5'RACE template switching approach incorporating UMIs was used to make TCR beta cDNA. From sorted CD3+CD56+NKG2C+, CD3+CD56+NKG2C- and CD3+CD56-NKG2C+ T cells came the TCR beta repertoires.

The sample here was PBMCs from blood, taken on the day of vaccination. This receptor was identified in a man between 45 and 60 years old who received an inactivated influenza vaccine.

This CDR3 is CASSEGSPLLTDTQYF. CDR3 DNA: TGTGCCAGCTCAGAGGGGAGCCCCCTTCTCACAGATACGCAGTATTTT. The chain combines TRBV18 with TRBJ2-3; D tentatively reads TRBD1 or TRBD2 (5 bases each). This CDR3 has 16 residues. V lost 5 bases and J 2 bases, leaving 17 bases between the germline ends. Germline loops: CDR1 KGHSH, CDR2 LQKENI.